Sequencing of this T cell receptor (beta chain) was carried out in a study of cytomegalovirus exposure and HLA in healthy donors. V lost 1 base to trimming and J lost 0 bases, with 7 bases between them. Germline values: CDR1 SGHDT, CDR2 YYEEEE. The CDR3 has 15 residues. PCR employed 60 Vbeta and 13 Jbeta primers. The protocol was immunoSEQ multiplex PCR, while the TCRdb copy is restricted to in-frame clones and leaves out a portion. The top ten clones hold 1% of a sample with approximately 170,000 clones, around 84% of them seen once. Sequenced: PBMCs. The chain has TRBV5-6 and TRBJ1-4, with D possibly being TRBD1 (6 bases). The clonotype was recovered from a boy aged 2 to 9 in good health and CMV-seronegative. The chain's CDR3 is CASSLTGSTNEKLFF. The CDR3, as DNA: TGTGCCAGCAGCTTGACAGGGTCAACTAATGAAAAACTGTTTTTT.